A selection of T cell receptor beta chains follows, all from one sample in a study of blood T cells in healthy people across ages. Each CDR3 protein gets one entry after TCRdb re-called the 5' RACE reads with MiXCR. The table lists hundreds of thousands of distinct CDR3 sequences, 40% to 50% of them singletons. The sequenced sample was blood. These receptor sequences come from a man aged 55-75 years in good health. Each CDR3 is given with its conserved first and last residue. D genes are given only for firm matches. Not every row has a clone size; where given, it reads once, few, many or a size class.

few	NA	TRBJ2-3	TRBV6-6	CASSYDPGRSTDTQYF	TGTGCCAGCAGTTATGACCCGGGACGGAGCACAGATACGCAGTATTTT
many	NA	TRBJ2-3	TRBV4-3	CASSQQRAYTDTQYF	TGCGCCAGCAGCCAACAGCGGGCGTACACAGATACGCAGTATTTT
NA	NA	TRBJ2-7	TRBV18	CASSQTGSISEQYF	TGTGCCAGCTCACAAACAGGGAGTATCAGCGAGCAGTACTTC
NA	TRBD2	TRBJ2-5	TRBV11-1	CASSLDTQGTASGAWVWKTQYF	TGTGCCAGCAGCTTGGATACACAGGGGACCGCTAGCGGGGCCTGGGTTTGGAAGACCCAGTACTTC
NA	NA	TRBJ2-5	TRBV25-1	CASSDAESSYNEQYF	TGTGCCAGCAGTGATGCGGAAAGCTCCTACAATGAGCAGTACTTC
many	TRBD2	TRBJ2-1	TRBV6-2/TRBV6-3	CASKGGAGADTHNEQFF	TGTGCCAGCAAGGGGGGAGCGGGGGCCGATACCCACAATGAGCAGTTCTTC
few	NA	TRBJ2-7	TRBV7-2	CASSSQGATYVQYF	TGTGCCAGCAGCTCTCAGGGTGCGACCTACGTGCAGTACTTC
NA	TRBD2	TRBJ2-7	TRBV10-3	CAISDEGLRTYEQYF	TGTGCCATCAGTGATGAGGGACTACGCACCTACGAGCAGTACTTC
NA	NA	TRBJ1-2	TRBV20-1	CSAREGGDYGYTF	TGCAGTGCTAGAGAGGGTGGGGACTATGGCTACACCTTC
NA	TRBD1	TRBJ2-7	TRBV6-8	CASVHRGLGYEQYF	TGTGCCAGCGTCCACAGGGGGTTAGGCTACGAGCAGTACTTC
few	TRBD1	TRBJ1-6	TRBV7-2	CASSFTGTGIGSPLHF	TGTGCCAGCAGCTTTACCGGGACAGGGATTGGATCACCCCTCCACTTT
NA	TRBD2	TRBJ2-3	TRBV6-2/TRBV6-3	CASSYGLAGLNLRHTQYF	TGTGCCAGCAGTTACGGCCTAGCGGGGCTTAACCTTCGTCATACGCAGTATTTT
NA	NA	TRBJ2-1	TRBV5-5	CASSPGPAGTYNEQFF	TGTGCCAGCAGCCCGGGGCCTGCGGGAACCTACAATGAGCAGTTCTTC
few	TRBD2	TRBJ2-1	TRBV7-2	CASSLGWTSGTPEQFF	TGTGCCAGCAGCTTAGGCTGGACTAGCGGGACCCCAGAGCAGTTCTTC
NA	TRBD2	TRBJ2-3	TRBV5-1	CASSLGLAGGNTDTQYF	TGCGCCAGCAGCTTGGGGCTAGCGGGGGGTAACACAGATACGCAGTATTTT
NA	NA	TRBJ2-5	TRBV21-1	CASPGLAGWGIQETQYF	TGTGCCAGCCCGGGACTAGCGGGGTGGGGGATCCAAGAGACCCAGTACTTC
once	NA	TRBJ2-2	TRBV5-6	CASSPGSTGELFF	TGTGCCAGCAGCCCGGGATCCACCGGGGAGCTGTTTTTT
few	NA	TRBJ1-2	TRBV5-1	CASSLDRPIYGYTF	TGCGCCAGCAGCTTGGACAGACCCATCTATGGCTACACCTTC
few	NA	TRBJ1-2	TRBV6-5	CASSSVGRRSYTF	TGTGCCAGCAGCTCAGTAGGCCGGCGAAGCTACACCTTC
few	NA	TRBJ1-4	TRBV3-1	CASSQESEKLFF	TGTGCCAGCAGCCAAGAAAGCGAAAAACTGTTTTTT
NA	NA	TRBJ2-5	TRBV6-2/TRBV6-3	CASTPPAYQETQYF	TGTGCCAGCACCCCGCCAGCGTACCAAGAGACCCAGTACTTC
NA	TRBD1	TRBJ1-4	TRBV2	CARQGQGREKLFF	TGTGCCAGACAAGGACAGGGCCGTGAAAAACTGTTTTTT
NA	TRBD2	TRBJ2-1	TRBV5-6	CASTLAGAYNEQFF	TGTGCCAGCACTCTAGCGGGGGCCTACAATGAGCAGTTCTTC
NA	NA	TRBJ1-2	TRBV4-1	CASSERGGSSYGYTF	TGCGCCAGCAGCGAAAGGGGAGGGAGTTCCTATGGCTACACCTTC
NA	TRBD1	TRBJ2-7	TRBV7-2	CASSFPTGFNEQYF	TGTGCCAGCAGCTTCCCGACAGGGTTTAACGAGCAGTACTTC
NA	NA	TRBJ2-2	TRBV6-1	CASSETWPSTGELFF	TGTGCCAGCAGTGAAACGTGGCCTTCGACCGGGGAGCTGTTTTTT